This passage covers 24 T cell receptor beta chains from one sample sequenced in a study of OX40 agonist ivuxolimab in advanced cancers. The protocol was immunoSEQ multiplex PCR, while the TCRdb copy is restricted to in-frame clones and leaves out a portion. The sample contains over 75,000 clones, about 83% of which appear only once. The starting material was CD4+ or CD8+ T cells sorted from blood, obtained in a trial of the OX40 agonist ivuxolimab. Receptor source: an adult with an advanced solid tumor such as melanoma, head and neck, liver or kidney cancer.

In this sample, this clone turned up once. This chain joins TRBV19 and TRBJ1-2; 11 nucleotides match TRBD1. The CDR3 consists of 19 residues. In germline, CDR1 is LNHDA, CDR2 SQIVND (reference sequence). V lost 4 bases, J lost 2 bases, and 15 bases stayed unmatched. The CDR3 here is CASSTTVMLRDRGNYGYTF. CDR3 bases: TGTGCCAGTAGTACCACCGTGATGCTTCGGGACAGGGGGAACTATGGCTACACCTTC. The full variable domain, in which reference TRBV19 and TRBJ1-2 provide the parts outside the CDR3, is DGGITQSPKYLFRKEGQNVTLSCEQNLNHDAMYWYRQDPGQGLRLIYYSQIVNDFQKGDIAEGYSVSREKKESFPLTVTSAQKNPTAFYLCASSTTVMLRDRGNYGYTFGSGTRLTVV.

This chain uses TRBV2 with TRBJ2-7; D may be TRBD1 or TRBD2 (7 bases each). The germline V and J ends were trimmed by 2 bases and 6 bases, with 17 bases remaining between them. The germline CDR1 and CDR2 sequences are SNHLY and FYNNEI. This CDR3 region has 15 residues. In nucleotides, the CDR3 is TGTGCCAGCAGTGAATTCAGGGGGAGGGCGTCCGAGCAGTACTTC. Amino acid sequence: CASSEFRGRASEQYF.

V usage is TRBV2 and J usage is TRBJ2-1; no clear D gene. Per germline, CDR1 SNHLY and CDR2 FYNNEI. The CDR3 consists of 11 residues. V lost 2 bases to trimming and J lost 14 bases, with 10 bases between them. CDR3 amino acids: CASSERTREFF. The CDR3 nucleotides are TGTGCCAGCAGTGAAAGGACCCGTGAGTTCTTC.

As DNA, the CDR3 is TGTGCCAGCAGCGCCGCTTCAGGGGAGGAAGATGAAGCTTTCTTT. Amino acid sequence: CASSAASGEEDEAFF. The rearrangement joins TRBV5-4 to TRBJ1-1, with D tentatively TRBD1 (6 bases). CDR3 size: 15 residues. Germline lookup yields CDR1 SGHNT and CDR2 YYREEE (reference sequence). The V gene lost 4 bases and the J gene lost 7 bases, with 20 bases spanning the gap.

The CDR3 nucleotides read TGCGCCAGCAGGAGGACAGGGGCTGGGAATGAGCAGTTCTTC. Amino acids: CASRRTGAGNEQFF. This chain joins TRBV5-1 and TRBJ2-1; 9 bases match TRBD1. The V segment lost 5 bases and the J segment 7 bases; nucleotides outside the gene matches: 7. CDR1 and CDR2 (germline): SGHRS, YFSETQ. This CDR3 has 14 residues.

The chain links TRBV21-1 to TRBJ2-3; TRBD1 reflects the table's D call only, with no check against the DNA. TRBV21-1 is designated a pseudogene. This CDR3 has 16 residues. The CDR3 DNA follows: TGTGCCAGCAGCAAAGTTTCGAGACAGTGCACAGATACGCAGTATTTT. Translated, it gives CASSKVSRQCTDTQYF.

The chain links TRBV18 to TRBJ2-2; 9 bases fit TRBD2. Germline V gives CDR1 KGHSH, CDR2 LQKENI. J lost 0 bases, V lost 2 bases, and 4 bases had no gene match. The CDR3 is 17 residues long. The CDR3 loop is CASSPGSGRSNTGELFF. The CDR3 DNA reads TGTGCCAGCTCACCAGGGAGCGGGAGGTCGAACACCGGGGAGCTGTTTTTT.

The J gene is TRBJ2-7, the V gene TRBV5-1; no clear D. Germline V gene lookup returns CDR1 SGHRS and CDR2 YFSETQ. The CDR3 covers 14 residues. Deletions cut 0 bases from V and 6 bases from J, with 13 bases between. CDR3 nucleotide sequence: TGCGCCAGCAGCTTGGAACGGACCTGGCCCGAGCAGTACTTC. It codes for CASSLERTWPEQYF.

CDR3 nucleotide sequence: TGTGCCAGCACCACCCTACGGAGCGGGAGCCTTAGCACAGATACGCAGTATTTT. This encodes CASTTLRSGSLSTDTQYF. The chain carries TRBV28 and TRBJ2-3; TRBD2 matches 8 bases. Germline V gives CDR1 MDHEN, CDR2 SYDVKM. There are 18 residues in the CDR3. The V gene end was trimmed by 7 bases and the J gene end by 0 bases; junction bases not matched to a gene: 15.

The rearrangement uses TRBV19 and TRBJ2-5; 11 positions agree with TRBD2. V lost 5 bases to trimming and J lost 11 bases; unmatched junction nucleotides: 10. The CDR3 loop spans 14 amino acids. Germline CDR1 reads LNHDA; CDR2 reads SQIVND (reference sequence). The CDR3 protein is CASSVSGTSGLQYF. The CDR3 nucleotides read TGTGCCAGTAGTGTTTCCGGGACTAGCGGTCTACAGTACTTC.

The table lists this clone with a count of one. The chain has TRBV7-3 and TRBJ1-2; D is uncertain. The CDR3 spans 13 residues. Germline assignment: CDR1 SGHTA and CDR2 FQGTGA. V lost 5 bases, J lost 2 bases, and 9 bases lay in between. The CDR3 DNA sequence: TGTGCCAGCAGCCCCGGACTCAACTATGGCTACACCTTC. It specifies CASSPGLNYGYTF. Based on the CDR3 plus reference TRBV7-3 and TRBJ1-2, the full variable domain is GAGVSQTPSNKVTEKGKYVELRCDPISGHTALYWYRQSLGQGPEFLIYFQGTGAADDSGLPNDRFFAVRPEGSVSTLKIQRTERGDSAVYLCASSPGLNYGYTFGSGTRLTVV.

This clone was seen just once. The V and J genes are TRBV6-6 and TRBJ1-1, with D tentatively TRBD1 (5 bases). The CDR3 runs 14 residues. Germline V gene lookup returns CDR1 MNHNY and CDR2 SVGAGI (reference sequence). Trimming removed 7 bases at V and 0 bases at J, with 12 bases between. The CDR3 bases are TGTGCCAGCAAGACACAGGCGATGAACACTGAAGCTTTCTTT. This sequence encodes CASKTQAMNTEAFF.

The V and J genes are TRBV4-1 and TRBJ2-7; D not resolved. Trimming shortened V by 1 base and J by 0 bases, and 7 bases separated the two germline ends. CDR1 is MGHRA, CDR2 YSYEKL, per germline. This CDR3 has 14 amino acids. Here the CDR3 reads CASSQAESSYEQYF. The CDR3 DNA reads as TGCGCCAGCAGCCAAGCCGAAAGCTCCTACGAGCAGTACTTC.

This chain links TRBV19 with TRBJ2-1; 15 bases match TRBD2. Losses at the gene ends were 6 bases for V and 6 bases for J; bases not matched to a gene: 3. CDR3 length: 15 residues. Germline V gene lookup returns CDR1 LNHDA and CDR2 SQIVND (reference sequence). The CDR3 is CASSWTSGGANEQFF. The CDR3 DNA is TGTGCCAGTAGCTGGACTAGCGGGGGGGCCAATGAGCAGTTCTTC. Filled out from reference TRBV19 and TRBJ2-1, the complete variable domain reads DGGITQSPKYLFRKEGQNVTLSCEQNLNHDAMYWYRQDPGQGLRLIYYSQIVNDFQKGDIAEGYSVSREKKESFPLTVTSAQKNPTAFYLCASSWTSGGANEQFFGPGTRLTVL.

This chain links TRBV27 with TRBJ2-3; TRBD2 matches at 15 bases. This CDR3 contains 17 residues. The junction had 7 bases not matched to a gene; V was cut back by 5 bases and J by 4 bases. Germline V gene sequence: CDR1 MNHEY, CDR2 SMNVEV (reference sequence). For the CDR3, the DNA is TGTGCCAGCAGTATACGGACTAGCGGGGGGGCCGCAGATACGCAGTATTTT. Protein sequence: CASSIRTSGGAADTQYF.

This chain's CDR3 is CASSQGDTGELFF. For the CDR3, the DNA is TGTGCCAGCAGCCAAGGGGACACCGGGGAGCTGTTTTTT. The gene calls are TRBV5-4 and TRBJ2-2; D perhaps matches TRBD1 (5 bases). Per germline, CDR1 SGHNT and CDR2 YYREEE (reference sequence). CDR3 length: 13 amino acids. V was cut by 4 bases and J by 3 bases, with 7 bases left in between.

The V gene is TRBV5-1, the J gene TRBJ2-5; 12 bases align to TRBD2. V lost 3 bases to trimming and J lost 7 bases; unmatched junction nucleotides: 10. The CDR3 loop spans 16 amino acids. Germline V gives CDR1 SGHRS, CDR2 YFSETQ. CDR3 DNA sequence: TGCGCCAGCAGCTCCGGAATGACTAGCGGGGGTGCGACCCAGTACTTC. Translation: CASSSGMTSGGATQYF. Drawing the rest from reference TRBV5-1 and TRBJ2-5, the complete variable domain is KAGVTQTPRYLIKTRGQQVTLSCSPISGHRSVSWYQQTPGQGLQFLFEYFSETQRNKGNFPGRFSGRQFSNSRSEMNVSTLELGDSALYLCASSSGMTSGGATQYFGPGTRLLVL.

This clone was detected once. V usage is TRBV30 and J usage is TRBJ1-2, with 10 positions matching TRBD1. V shed 3 bases, J shed 6 bases, and the junction held 13 bases outside the gene matches. CDR3 length: 16 amino acids. Germline loops: CDR1 GTSNPN, CDR2 SVGIG (reference sequence). The CDR3 reads CAWSSFGTGAPNGYTF. The CDR3 DNA is TGTGCCTGGAGCTCCTTCGGGACAGGGGCCCCCAATGGCTACACCTTC. The full variable domain, its missing parts supplied by reference TRBV30 and TRBJ1-2, is SQTIHQWPATLVQPVGSPLSLECTVEGTSNPNLYWYRQAAGRGLQLLFYSVGIGQISSEVPQNLSASRPQDRQFILSSKKLLLSDSGFYLCAWSSFGTGAPNGYTFGSGTRLTVV.

This rearrangement joins TRBV6-5 to TRBJ2-5; 7 positions agree with TRBD1. The CDR3 is 13 residues long. Germline-derived CDR1 and CDR2 are MNHEY and SVGAGI. Unmatched junction bases numbered 4, after V lost 4 bases and J lost 5 bases. CDR3: CASSFQGVETQYF. The CDR3 region has the DNA TGTGCCAGCAGTTTCCAGGGGGTGGAGACCCAGTACTTC.

Only one count was recorded for this clone. CDR3 protein: CASSLGHLYGYTF. The CDR3 bases are TGTGCCAGCAGTTTGGGCCACCTCTATGGCTACACCTTC. The genes are TRBV27 and TRBJ1-2; D is unresolved. Trimming took 3 bases from V and 4 from J, leaving 9 bases between them. The CDR3 has 13 amino acids. Germline CDR1 is MNHEY and CDR2 is SMNVEV (reference sequence).

This chain links TRBV13 with TRBJ2-7; D possibly uses TRBD1 or TRBD2 (5 bases each). Germline loops: CDR1 PRHDT, CDR2 FYEKMQ (reference sequence). The CDR3 runs to 16 residues. V lost 5 bases and J lost 7, with 24 bases in between. The CDR3: CASSPTAGTTAREQYF. The CDR3 DNA follows: TGTGCCAGCAGCCCAACGGCCGGGACCACGGCGAGGGAGCAGTACTTC.

The CDR3 nucleotides are TGCGCCAGCAGCGCCCTAGCGGGAGGGCCCGACGAGCAGTACTTC. It yields the protein CASSALAGGPDEQYF. The chain has TRBV5-1 and TRBJ2-7, with TRBD2 matching 12 bases. The ends lost 4 bases at V and 5 bases at J; junction bases unmatched: 7. CDR1 SGHRS and CDR2 YFSETQ come from the germline V gene. The CDR3 loop spans 15 amino acids.

V gene TRBV27 combines with J gene TRBJ2-7, with 11 positions matching TRBD2. This CDR3 has 15 residues. V shed 5 bases and J 4 bases; nucleotides not matched to a gene: 7. CDR1 and CDR2 (germline): MNHEY, SMNVEV (reference sequence). CDR3: CASSDPRTSGYEQYF. In DNA, the CDR3 is TGTGCCAGCAGTGACCCCAGGACTAGCGGGTACGAGCAGTACTTC.

The rearrangement joins TRBV9 to TRBJ2-7; 7 bases agree with TRBD1. J lost 5 bases, V lost 3 bases, and 8 bases had no gene match. CDR3 length: 14 amino acids. Germline V gene data show CDR1 as SGDLS and CDR2 as YYNGEE. The CDR3 sequence is CASSASWDRDEQYF. The CDR3, as DNA: TGTGCCAGCAGCGCATCTTGGGACAGAGACGAGCAGTACTTC.